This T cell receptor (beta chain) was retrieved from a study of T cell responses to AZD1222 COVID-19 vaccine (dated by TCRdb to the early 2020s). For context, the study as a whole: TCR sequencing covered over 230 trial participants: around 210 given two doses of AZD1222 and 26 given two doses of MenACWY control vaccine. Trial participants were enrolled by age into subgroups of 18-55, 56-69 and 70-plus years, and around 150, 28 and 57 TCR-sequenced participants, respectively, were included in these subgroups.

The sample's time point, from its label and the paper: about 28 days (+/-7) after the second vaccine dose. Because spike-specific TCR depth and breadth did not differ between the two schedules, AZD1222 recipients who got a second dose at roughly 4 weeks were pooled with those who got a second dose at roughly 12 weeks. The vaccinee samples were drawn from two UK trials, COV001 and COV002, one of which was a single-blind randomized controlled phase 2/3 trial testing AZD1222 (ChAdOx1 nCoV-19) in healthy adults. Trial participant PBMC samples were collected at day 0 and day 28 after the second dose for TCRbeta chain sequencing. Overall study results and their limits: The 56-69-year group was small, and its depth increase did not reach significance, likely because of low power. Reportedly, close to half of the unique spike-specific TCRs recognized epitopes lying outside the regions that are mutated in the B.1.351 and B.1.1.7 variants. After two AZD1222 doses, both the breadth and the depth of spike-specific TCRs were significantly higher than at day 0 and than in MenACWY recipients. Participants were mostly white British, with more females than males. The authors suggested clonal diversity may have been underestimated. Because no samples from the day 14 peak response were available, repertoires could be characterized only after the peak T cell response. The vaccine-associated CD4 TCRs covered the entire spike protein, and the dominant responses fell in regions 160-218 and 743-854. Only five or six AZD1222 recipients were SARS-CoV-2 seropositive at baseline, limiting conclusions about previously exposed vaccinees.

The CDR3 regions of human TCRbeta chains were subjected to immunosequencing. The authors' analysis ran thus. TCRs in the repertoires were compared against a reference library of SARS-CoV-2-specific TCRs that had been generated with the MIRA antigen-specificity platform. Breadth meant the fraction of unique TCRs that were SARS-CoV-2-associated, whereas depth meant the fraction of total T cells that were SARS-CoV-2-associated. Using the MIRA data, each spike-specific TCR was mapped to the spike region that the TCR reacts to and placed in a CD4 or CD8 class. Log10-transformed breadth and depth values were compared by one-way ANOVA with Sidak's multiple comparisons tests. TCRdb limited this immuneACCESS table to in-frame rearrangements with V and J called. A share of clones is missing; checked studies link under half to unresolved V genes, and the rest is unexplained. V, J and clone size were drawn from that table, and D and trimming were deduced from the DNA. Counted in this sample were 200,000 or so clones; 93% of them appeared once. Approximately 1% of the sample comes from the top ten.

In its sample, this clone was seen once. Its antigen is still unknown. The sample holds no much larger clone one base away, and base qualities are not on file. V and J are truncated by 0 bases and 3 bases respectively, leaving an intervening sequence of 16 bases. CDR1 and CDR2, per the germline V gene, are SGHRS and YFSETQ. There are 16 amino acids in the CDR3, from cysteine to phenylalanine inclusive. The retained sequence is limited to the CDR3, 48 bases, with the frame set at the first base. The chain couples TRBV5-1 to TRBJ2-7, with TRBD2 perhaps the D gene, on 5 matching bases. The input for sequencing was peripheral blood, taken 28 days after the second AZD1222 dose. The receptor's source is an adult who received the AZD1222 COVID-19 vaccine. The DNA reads TGCGCCAGCAGCTTGGGACTCGAGGCGGGCAACTACGAGCAGTACTTC. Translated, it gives CASSLGLEAGNYEQYF.